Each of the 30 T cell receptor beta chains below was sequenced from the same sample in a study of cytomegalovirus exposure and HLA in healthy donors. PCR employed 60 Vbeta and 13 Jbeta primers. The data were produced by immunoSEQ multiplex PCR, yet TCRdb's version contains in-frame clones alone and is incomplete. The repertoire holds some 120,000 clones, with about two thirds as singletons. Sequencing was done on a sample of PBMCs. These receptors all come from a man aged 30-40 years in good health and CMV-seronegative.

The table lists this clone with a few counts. For the CDR3, the DNA is TGTGCCAGTAGTATCCCCAGGGATGGGACCCAGTACTTC. Amino acid sequence: CASSIPRDGTQYF. The rearrangement uses TRBV19 and TRBJ2-5; maybe TRBD1 (5 bases). V lost 3 bases to trimming and J lost 7 bases, with 12 bases between them. Germline V gene lookup returns CDR1 LNHDA and CDR2 SQIVND (reference sequence). The CDR3 is made up of 13 amino acids.

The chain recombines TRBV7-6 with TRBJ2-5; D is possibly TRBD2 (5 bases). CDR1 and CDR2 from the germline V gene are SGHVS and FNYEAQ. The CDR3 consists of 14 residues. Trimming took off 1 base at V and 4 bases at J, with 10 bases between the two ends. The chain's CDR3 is CASSLVAGGETQYF. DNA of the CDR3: TGTGCCAGCAGCTTAGTGGCGGGTGGAGAGACCCAGTACTTC. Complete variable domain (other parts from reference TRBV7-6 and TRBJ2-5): GAGVSQSPRYKVTKRGQDVALRCDPISGHVSLYWYRQALGQGPEFLTYFNYEAQQDKSGLPNDRFSAERPEGSISTLTIQRTEQRDSAMYRCASSLVAGGETQYFGPGTRLLVL.

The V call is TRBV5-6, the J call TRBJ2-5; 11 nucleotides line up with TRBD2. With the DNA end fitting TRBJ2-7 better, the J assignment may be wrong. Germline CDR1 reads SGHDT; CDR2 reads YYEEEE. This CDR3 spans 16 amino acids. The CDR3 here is CASSLWLAGGLYEQYF. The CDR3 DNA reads TGTGCCAGCAGCTTGTGGCTAGCGGGGGGCTTATACGAGCAGTACTTC.

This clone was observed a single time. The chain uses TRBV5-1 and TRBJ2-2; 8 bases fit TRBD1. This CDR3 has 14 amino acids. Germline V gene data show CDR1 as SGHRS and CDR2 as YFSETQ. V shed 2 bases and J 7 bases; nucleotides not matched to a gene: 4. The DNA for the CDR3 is TGCGCCAGCAGCTTTCAGGGGGCTATCGGGGAGCTGTTTTTT. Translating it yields CASSFQGAIGELFF.

The CDR3 region has the DNA TGTGCCAGCAGCTTAGCTCTCCCTCAGAACTATGGCTACACCTTC. It specifies CASSLALPQNYGYTF. This chain uses TRBV7-8 with TRBJ1-2; D unresolved. The CDR3 is made up of 15 amino acids. V was cut by 0 bases and J by 2 bases, with 10 bases left in between. Per germline, CDR1 SGHVS and CDR2 FQNEAQ. Supplemented by reference TRBV7-8 and TRBJ1-2, the full variable domain reads GAGVSQSPRYKVAKRGQDVALRCDPISGHVSLFWYQQALGQGPEFLTYFQNEAQLDKSGLPSDRFFAERPEGSVSTLKIQRTQQEDSAVYLCASSLALPQNYGYTFGSGTRLTVV.

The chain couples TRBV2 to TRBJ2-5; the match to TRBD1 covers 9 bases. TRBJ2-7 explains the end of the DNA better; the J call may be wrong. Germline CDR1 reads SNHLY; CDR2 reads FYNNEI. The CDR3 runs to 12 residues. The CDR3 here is CAGGQGSNEQYF. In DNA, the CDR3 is TGTGCGGGGGGACAGGGTAGCAACGAGCAGTACTTC.

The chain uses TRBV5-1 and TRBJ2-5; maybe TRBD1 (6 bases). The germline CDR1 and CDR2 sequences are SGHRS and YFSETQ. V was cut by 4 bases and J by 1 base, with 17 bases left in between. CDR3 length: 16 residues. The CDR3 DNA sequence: TGCGCCAGCAGCCGAAGCGGACAGCTTCTCCAAGAGACCCAGTACTTC. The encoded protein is CASSRSGQLLQETQYF.

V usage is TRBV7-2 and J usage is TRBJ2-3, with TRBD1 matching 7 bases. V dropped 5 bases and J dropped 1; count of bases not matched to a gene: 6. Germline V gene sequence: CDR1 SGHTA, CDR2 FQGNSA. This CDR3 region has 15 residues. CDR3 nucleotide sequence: TGTGCCAGCAGCGGACGACAGGGACGCACAGATACGCAGTATTTT. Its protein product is CASSGRQGRTDTQYF.

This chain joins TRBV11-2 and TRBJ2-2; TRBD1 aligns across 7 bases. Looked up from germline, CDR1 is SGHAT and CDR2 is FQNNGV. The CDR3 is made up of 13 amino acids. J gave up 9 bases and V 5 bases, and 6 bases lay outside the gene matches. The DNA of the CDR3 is TGTGCCAGCAGCGCGGACAGGTCCTGGGAGCTGTTTTTT. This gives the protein CASSADRSWELFF.

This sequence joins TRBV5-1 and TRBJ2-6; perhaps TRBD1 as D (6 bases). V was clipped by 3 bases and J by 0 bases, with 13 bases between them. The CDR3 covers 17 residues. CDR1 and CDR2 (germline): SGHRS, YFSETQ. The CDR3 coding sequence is TGCGCCAGCAGCTACCTCCCAGGGGACTCTGGGGCCAACGTCCTGACTTTC. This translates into CASSYLPGDSGANVLTF.

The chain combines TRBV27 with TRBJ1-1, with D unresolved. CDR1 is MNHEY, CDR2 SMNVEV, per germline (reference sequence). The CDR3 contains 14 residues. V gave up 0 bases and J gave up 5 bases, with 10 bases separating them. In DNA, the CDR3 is TGTGCCAGCAGTTTATCGATCGGGAATACTGAAGCTTTCTTT. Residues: CASSLSIGNTEAFF.

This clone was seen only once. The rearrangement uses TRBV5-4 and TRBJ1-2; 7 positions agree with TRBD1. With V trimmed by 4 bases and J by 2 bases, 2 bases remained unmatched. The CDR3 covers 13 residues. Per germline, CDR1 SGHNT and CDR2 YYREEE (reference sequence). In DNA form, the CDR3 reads TGTGCCAGCAGCCGGGGACAGAACTATGGCTACACCTTC. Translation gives CASSRGQNYGYTF.

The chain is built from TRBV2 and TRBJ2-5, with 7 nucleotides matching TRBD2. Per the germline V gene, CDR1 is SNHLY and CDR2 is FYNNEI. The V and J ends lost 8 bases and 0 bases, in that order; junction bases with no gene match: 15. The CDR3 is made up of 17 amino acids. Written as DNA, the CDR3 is TGTGCCAGCTCTTCAGGGAGGGAAGAAGGAGACCAAGAGACCCAGTACTTC. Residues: CASSSGREEGDQETQYF. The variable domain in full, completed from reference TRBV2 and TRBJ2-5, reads EPEVTQTPSHQVTQMGQEVILRCVPISNHLYFYWYRQILGQKVEFLVSFYNNEISEKSEIFDDQFSVERPDGSNFTLKIRSTKLEDSAMYFCASSSGREEGDQETQYFGPGTRLLVL.

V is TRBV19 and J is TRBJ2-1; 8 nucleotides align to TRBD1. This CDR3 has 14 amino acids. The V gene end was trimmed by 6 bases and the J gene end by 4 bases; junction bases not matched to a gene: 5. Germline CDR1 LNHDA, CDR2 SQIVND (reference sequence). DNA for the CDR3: TGTGCCAGTAGCCAACAGGGGGTTTACAATGAGCAGTTCTTC. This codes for CASSQQGVYNEQFF.

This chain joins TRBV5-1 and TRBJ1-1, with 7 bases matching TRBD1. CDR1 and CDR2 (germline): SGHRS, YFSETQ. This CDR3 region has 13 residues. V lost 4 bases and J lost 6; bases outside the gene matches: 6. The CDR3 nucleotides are TGCGCCAGCAGCGTCAACAGGGGATCTGAAGCTTTCTTT. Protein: CASSVNRGSEAFF.

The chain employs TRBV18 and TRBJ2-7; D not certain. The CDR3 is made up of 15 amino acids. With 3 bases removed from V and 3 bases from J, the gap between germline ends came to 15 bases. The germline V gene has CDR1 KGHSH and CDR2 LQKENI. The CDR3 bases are TGTGCCAGCTCACCTGACTCCTACCCGTACTACGAGCAGTACTTC. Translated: CASSPDSYPYYEQYF.

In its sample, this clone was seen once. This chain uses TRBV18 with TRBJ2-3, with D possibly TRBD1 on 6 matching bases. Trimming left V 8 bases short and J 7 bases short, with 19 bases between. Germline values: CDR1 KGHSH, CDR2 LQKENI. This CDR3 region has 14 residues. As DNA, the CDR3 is TGTGCCAGCCACTCAGGGGCGGGTCGCAATACGCAGTATTTT. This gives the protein CASHSGAGRNTQYF.

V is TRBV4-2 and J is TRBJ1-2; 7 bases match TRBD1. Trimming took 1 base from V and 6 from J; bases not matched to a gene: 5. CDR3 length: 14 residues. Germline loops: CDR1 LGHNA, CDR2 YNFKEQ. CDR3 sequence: CASSQATGDDGYTF. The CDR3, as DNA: TGTGCCAGCAGCCAAGCAACAGGGGACGATGGCTACACCTTC.

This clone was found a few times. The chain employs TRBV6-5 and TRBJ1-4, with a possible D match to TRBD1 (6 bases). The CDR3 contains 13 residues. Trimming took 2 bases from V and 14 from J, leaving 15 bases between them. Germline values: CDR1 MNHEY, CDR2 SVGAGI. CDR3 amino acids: CASSYNREGPLFF. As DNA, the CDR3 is TGTGCCAGCAGTTACAACAGGGAAGGACCTCTGTTTTTT.

The CDR3 here is CASSLASRVGGVTDTQYF. CDR3 DNA: TGTGCCAGCAGCTTAGCGTCCCGAGTCGGGGGGGTAACAGATACGCAGTATTTT. The J gene is TRBJ2-3, the V gene TRBV7-6; TRBD2 matches 8 bases. The junction had 11 bases not matched to a gene; V was cut back by 0 bases and J by 3 bases. CDR1 is SGHVS, CDR2 FNYEAQ, per germline. CDR3 size: 18 residues.

CDR3 in DNA: TGTGCCAGCAGTTTCCTTAACCAGAAACAGCATTTT. This sequence encodes CASSFLNQKQHF. The V gene is TRBV27, the J gene TRBJ1-5, with unresolved D. From germline, CDR1 is MNHEY and CDR2 SMNVEV (reference sequence). Trimming cost V 3 bases and J 13 bases, with 13 bases left between them. This CDR3 is built from 12 residues.

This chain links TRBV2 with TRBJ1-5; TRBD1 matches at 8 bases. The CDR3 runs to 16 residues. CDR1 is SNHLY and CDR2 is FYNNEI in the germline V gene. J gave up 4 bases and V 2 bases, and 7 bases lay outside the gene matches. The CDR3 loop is CASSETFTGGNQPQHF. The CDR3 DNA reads TGTGCCAGCAGTGAAACTTTCACAGGGGGGAATCAGCCCCAGCATTTT.

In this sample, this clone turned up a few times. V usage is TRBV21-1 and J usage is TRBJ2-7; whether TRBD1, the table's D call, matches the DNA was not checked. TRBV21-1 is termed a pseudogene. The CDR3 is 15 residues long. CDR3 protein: CASSKEEETGYEQYF. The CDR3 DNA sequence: TGTGCCAGCAGCAAAGAGGAAGAGACAGGCTACGAGCAGTACTTC.

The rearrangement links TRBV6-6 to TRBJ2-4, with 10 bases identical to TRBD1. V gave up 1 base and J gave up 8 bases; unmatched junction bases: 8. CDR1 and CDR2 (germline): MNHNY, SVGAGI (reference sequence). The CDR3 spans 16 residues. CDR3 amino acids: CASSYYRDRGWDIQYF. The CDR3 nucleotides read TGTGCCAGCAGTTACTACCGGGACAGGGGATGGGACATTCAGTACTTC.

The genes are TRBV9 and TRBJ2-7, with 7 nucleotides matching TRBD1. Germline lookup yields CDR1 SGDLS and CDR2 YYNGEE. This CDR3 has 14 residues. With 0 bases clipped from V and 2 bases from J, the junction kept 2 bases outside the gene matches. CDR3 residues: CASSVGDRAYEQYF. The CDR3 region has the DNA TGTGCCAGCAGCGTAGGAGACAGGGCCTACGAGCAGTACTTC.

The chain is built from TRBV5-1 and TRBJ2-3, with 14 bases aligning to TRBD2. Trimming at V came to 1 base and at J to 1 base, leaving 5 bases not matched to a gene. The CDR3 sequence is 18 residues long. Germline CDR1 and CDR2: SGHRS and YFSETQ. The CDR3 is CASSLRLAGGLGTDTQYF. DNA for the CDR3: TGCGCCAGCAGCTTGAGACTAGCGGGGGGGCTCGGCACAGATACGCAGTATTTT.

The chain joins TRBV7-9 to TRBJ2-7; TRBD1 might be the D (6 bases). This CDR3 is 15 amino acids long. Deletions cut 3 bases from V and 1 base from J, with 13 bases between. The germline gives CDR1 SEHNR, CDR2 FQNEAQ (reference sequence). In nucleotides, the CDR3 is TGTGCCAGCAGCTTGATGGGGCAGGGGTCCTACGAGCAGTACTTC. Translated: CASSLMGQGSYEQYF.

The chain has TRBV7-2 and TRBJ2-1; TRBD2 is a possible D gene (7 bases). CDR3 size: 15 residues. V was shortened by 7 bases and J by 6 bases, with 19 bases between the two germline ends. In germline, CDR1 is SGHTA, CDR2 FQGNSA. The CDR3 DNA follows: TGTGCCAGCAATCCTGCGGGGGCGTACCCCAATGAGCAGTTCTTC. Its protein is CASNPAGAYPNEQFF.

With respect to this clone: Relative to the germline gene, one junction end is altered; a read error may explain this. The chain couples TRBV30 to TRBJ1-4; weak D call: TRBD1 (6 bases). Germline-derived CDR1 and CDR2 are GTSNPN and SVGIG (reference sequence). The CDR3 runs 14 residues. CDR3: CARSTGQNNEKLFF. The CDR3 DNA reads TGTGCCCGGAGTACCGGACAGAATAATGAAAAACTGTTTTTT.

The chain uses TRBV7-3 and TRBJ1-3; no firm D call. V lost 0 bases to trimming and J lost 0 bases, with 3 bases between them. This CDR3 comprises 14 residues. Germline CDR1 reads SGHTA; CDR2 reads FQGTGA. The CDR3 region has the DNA TGTGCCAGCAGCTTAACGGCCTCTGGAAACACCATATATTTT. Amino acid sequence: CASSLTASGNTIYF.